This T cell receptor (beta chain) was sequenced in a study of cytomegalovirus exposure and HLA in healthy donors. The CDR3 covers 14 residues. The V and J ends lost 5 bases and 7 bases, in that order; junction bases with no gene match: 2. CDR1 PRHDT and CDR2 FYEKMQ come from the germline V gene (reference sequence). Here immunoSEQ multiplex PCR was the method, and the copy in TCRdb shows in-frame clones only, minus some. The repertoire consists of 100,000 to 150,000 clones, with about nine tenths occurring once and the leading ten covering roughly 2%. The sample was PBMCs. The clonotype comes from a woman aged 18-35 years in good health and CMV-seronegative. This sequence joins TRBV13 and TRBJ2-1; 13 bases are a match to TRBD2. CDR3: CASSRTSGRNEQFF. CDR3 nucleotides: TGTGCCAGCAGCCGGACTAGCGGGAGAAATGAGCAGTTCTTC.